The sequence of this T cell receptor (beta chain) was determined in a study of cytomegalovirus exposure and HLA in healthy donors. Study context: The 100 million to 120 million unique TCR beta sequences, from some 170 million T cells, were found by an earlier analysis.

This CDR3 comprises 14 residues. CDR1 and CDR2 from the germline V gene are SGDLS and YYNGEE. V was clipped by 4 bases and J by 1 base, with 12 bases between them. Turning to this clone: This CDR3 is also generated by other DNA sequences in the sample.

With 60 Vbeta and 13 Jbeta primers, the PCR was carried out. Sequencing was performed with immunoSEQ multiplex PCR; in TCRdb, only in-frame clones are kept and a portion is missing. Of about 130,000 clones in the sample, more than 8% were seen once. The genes are TRBV9 and TRBJ2-7; possible D gene TRBD2, 5 bases. This clonotype originated in a man aged 45-65 years in good health and CMV-seronegative. The sample comprised PBMCs. The CDR3: CASSPQTGSYEQYF. The CDR3 bases are TGTGCCAGCAGCCCCCAAACGGGGTCCTACGAGCAGTACTTC.